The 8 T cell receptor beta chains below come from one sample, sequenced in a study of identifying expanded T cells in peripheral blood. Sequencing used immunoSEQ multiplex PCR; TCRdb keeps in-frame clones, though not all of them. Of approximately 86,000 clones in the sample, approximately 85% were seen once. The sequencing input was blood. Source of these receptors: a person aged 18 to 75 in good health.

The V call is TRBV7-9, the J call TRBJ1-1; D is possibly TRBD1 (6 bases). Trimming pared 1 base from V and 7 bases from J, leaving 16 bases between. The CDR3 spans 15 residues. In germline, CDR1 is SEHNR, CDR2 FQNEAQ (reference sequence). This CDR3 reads CASSLGNTGKVEAFF. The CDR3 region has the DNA TGTGCCAGCAGCTTAGGAAACACAGGGAAAGTTGAAGCTTTCTTT.

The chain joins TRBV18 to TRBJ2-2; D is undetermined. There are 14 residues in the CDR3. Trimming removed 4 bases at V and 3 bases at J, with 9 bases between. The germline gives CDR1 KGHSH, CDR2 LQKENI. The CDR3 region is CASSHDIYTGELFF. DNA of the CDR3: TGTGCCAGCTCACACGACATCTACACCGGGGAGCTGTTTTTT.

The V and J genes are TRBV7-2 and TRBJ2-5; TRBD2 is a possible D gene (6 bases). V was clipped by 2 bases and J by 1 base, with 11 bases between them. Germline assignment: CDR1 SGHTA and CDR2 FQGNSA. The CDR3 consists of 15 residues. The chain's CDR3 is CASSLSGWSQETQYF. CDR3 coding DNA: TGTGCCAGCAGCTTAAGCGGGTGGTCCCAAGAGACCCAGTACTTC.

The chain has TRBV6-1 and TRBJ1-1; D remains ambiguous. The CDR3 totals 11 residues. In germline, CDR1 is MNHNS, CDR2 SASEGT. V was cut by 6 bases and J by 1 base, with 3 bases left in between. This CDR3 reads CASRKNTEAFF. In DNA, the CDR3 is TGTGCCAGCAGGAAGAACACTGAAGCTTTCTTT.

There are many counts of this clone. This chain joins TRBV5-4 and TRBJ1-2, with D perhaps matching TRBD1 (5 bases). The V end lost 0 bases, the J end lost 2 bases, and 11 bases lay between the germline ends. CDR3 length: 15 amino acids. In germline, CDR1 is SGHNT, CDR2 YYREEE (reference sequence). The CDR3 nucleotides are TGTGCCAGCAGCTTGGATACAGGCCTCAACTATGGCTACACCTTC. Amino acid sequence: CASSLDTGLNYGYTF. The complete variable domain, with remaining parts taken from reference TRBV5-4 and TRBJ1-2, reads ETGVTQSPTHLIKTRGQQVTLRCSSQSGHNTVSWYQQALGQGPQFIFQYYREEENGRGNFPPRFSGLQFPNYSSELNVNALELDDSALYLCASSLDTGLNYGYTFGSGTRLTVV.

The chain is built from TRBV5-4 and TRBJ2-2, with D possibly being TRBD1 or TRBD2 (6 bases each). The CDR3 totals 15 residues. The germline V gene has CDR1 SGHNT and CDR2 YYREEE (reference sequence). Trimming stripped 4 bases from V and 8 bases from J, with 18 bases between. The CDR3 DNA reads TGTGCCAGCAGCCAGGGAAAGGGGGGAAGAGGGGAGCTGTTTTTT. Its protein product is CASSQGKGGRGELFF.

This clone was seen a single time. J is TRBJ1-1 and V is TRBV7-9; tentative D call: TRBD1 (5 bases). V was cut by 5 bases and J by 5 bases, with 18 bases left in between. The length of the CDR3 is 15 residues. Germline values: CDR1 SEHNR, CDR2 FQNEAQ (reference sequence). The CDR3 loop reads CASSPWRGSRTEAFF. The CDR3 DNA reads TGTGCCAGCAGCCCATGGAGGGGTTCGAGGACTGAAGCTTTCTTT. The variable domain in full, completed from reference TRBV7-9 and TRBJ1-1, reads DTGVSQNPRHKITKRGQNVTFRCDPISEHNRLYWYRQTLGQGPEFLTYFQNEAQLEKSRLLSDRFSAERPKGSFSTLEIQRTEQGDSAMYLCASSPWRGSRTEAFFGQGTRLTVV.

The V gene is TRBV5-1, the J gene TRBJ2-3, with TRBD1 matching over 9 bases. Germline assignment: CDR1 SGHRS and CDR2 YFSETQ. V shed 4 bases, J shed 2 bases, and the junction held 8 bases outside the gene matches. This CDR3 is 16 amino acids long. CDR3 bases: TGCGCCAGCAGCGGGGGACAGGGTTTTTACACAGATACGCAGTATTTT. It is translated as CASSGGQGFYTDTQYF.